This record covers a single TCR beta chain. This clonotype was detected many times. This clone's antigen is unknown. No clone much larger than this one lies a single base away; base qualities are absent. This sample is part of a study of tumor-infiltrating lymphocytes in primary liver carcinoma (dated by TCRdb to about 2017). About the full investigation: Roughly 5 patients with histopathologically diagnosed primary liver carcinoma underwent surgical resection in China between November 2015 and early 2016. Hepatocellular carcinoma (four) or combined HCC and intrahepatic cholangiocarcinoma (one) was present in the five patients, who were three men and two women aged 30 to 69 years. Tumors of the five patients were stage T1-T3 N0M0 with maximum diameters of about 4.2 to 11 cm. Samples yielded roughly 3.65 to 7.13 million productive TCRbeta reads; read depth did not differ significantly between tissue types. Across five regions of each liver tumor, along with adjacent normal tissue and blood, the study brought together TCRbeta repertoire sequencing, expression microarrays and whole-exome sequencing. TCRbeta repertoire sequencing covered some 35 specimens from 5 patients: roughly 25 tumor regions, 5 adjacent noncancerous liver tissues and 5 peripheral blood samples. Repertoires from technical replicates were highly reproducible, with mean shared-clone rates about 0.86 and correlation coefficients above 0.95.

CDR3 length: 14 amino acids, cysteine to phenylalanine. The sequence is cut down to CDR3 DNA, 42 bases in frame from base 1. V is reduced by 0 bases and J by 4 bases, leaving a spacing of 6 bases between them. Starting from roughly 500 ng total RNA, TCRbeta-specific cDNA was produced by reverse transcription with a constant-region primer and ProtoScript II reverse transcriptase. TCRbeta libraries were built with three nested multiplex PCR rounds, a slightly modified ARM-PCR procedure. Each of the first two PCR rounds ran for approximately 11 cycles and used multiplex TRBV1-TRBV30 forward primers together with a Cbeta reverse primer. Sample barcodes and Illumina adapters were added in a final 25-cycle PCR using Deep VentR polymerase. Before sequencing, amplicons of 200-500 bp were gel-purified using a QIAquick gel extraction kit. An Illumina HiSeq 2500 was used to sequence the TCRbeta amplicons with 250-bp paired-end reads. Regarding the original processing steps: Quality trimming of reads was performed with Trimmomatic v0.33, and paired reads were merged with FLASH v1.2.11 so that full CDR3 sequences could be recovered. MiGEC v1.2.1b assigned V, D and J germline segments to the rearranged TCRbeta sequences. Clonotype statistics, along with Shannon-Wiener diversity indices, were calculated using VDJtools v1.0.0. To cut down on sampling bias, every analysis after diversity analysis relied on just the 250 most abundant clonotypes from each sample. The public sequencing data were trimmed at Q25 with fastp and processed into clonotypes with MiXCR by TCRdb, which kept only in-frame beta chains. Duplicate CDR3 protein sequences are folded into a single record with the most common DNA and genes. The V and J calls, along with clone size, are taken from TCRdb and not from the paper's own processing. The sample table lists about 320,000 distinct CDR3 sequences, approximately 60% of them with a count of one. The top ten constitute about 9.4% of the sample.

Summary of the overall study and its limitations: Since the samples were bulk and unsorted, there was no way to compare CD4+ and CD8+ T cell repertoires. With just a few patients in the study, the authors point out that the findings should be validated in a larger study. Only the TCR beta chain was sequenced, so true repertoire diversity is likely underestimated because unpaired alpha chains were not captured. The top 250 clones made up a significantly larger repertoire fraction in tumors than in blood (p = 0.039). Repertoire overlap was found to be higher between tumor regions (mean around 35%) than between tumor-adjacent (roughly 17%) or tumor-blood (approximately 15%) pairs, consistent with antigen-driven expansion.

RNA from unsorted whole blood was extracted with TRIzol reagent, and germline DNA was obtained with the DNeasy Blood & Tissue kit. At the time of sampling, the patients had chronic HBV infection and had not received any treatment. Before surgery, approximately 4 milliliters of peripheral blood were collected into K2EDTA tubes. The sequencing input was peripheral blood. The sequence came from a man in his forties with primary liver carcinoma and hepatitis B virus infection. The rearrangement joined TRBV12-3 or TRBV12-4 to TRBJ2-2; the D segment cannot be called with confidence. The CDR3 protein is CASSLAPGTGELFF. Read as DNA, the sequence is TGTGCCAGCAGTTTAGCGCCCGGCACCGGGGAGCTGTTTTTT.